Shown below are 23 T cell receptor beta chains from a single sample sequenced in a study of beta chain features in type 1 diabetes. Expressed TCRB transcripts were sequenced, since all the RNA that had been isolated was reverse transcribed. Here immunoSEQ multiplex PCR was the method, and the copy in TCRdb shows in-frame clones only, minus some. The data show 680,000 or so clones, roughly 13% seen once. Which antigens these TCRs recognize remains unknown. Study results and caveats: All four CD4+ subsets from Type 1 diabetes patients carried moderately but significantly shorter TCRB CDR3s.

Sequencing input: naive CD4+ T cells from blood. The receptors stem from a man aged 18 to 30 with type 1 diabetes.

A few counts support this clone. The rearrangement joins TRBV7-2 to TRBJ2-2, with a weak D call TRBD2 (5 bases). In germline, CDR1 is SGHTA, CDR2 FQGNSA. The CDR3 sequence is 14 residues long. Trimming removed 5 bases from V and 8 bases from J, with 15 bases in between. The CDR3, as DNA: TGTGCCAGCAGCCCACAGCGACGGAGGGGGGAGCTGTTTTTT. It translates to CASSPQRRRGELFF.

The chain is built from TRBV2 and TRBJ1-5; weak D call: TRBD1 (5 bases). The CDR3 runs to 14 residues. CDR1 SNHLY and CDR2 FYNNEI come from the germline V gene. V dropped 4 bases and J dropped 4 bases, with 11 bases sitting between them. The CDR3 DNA follows: TGTGCCAGCAGTGGGGGCAGTGAGAATCAGCCCCAGCATTTT. Encoded protein: CASSGGSENQPQHF.

V gene TRBV18 combines with J gene TRBJ1-5; D not resolved. With 5 bases removed from V and 0 bases from J, the gap between germline ends came to 8 bases. This CDR3 is built from 14 residues. The V gene's germline CDR1 is KGHSH and CDR2 LQKENI. CDR3 nucleotide sequence: TGTGCCAGCTCAGGACTGGATAGCAATCAGCCCCAGCATTTT. Translated: CASSGLDSNQPQHF.

CDR3 sequence reads: CASSFRQGLGTEAFF. In nucleotides, the CDR3 is TGTGCCAGCAGTTTCCGACAGGGGTTGGGGACTGAAGCTTTCTTT. The V gene is TRBV6-5, the J gene TRBJ1-1, with 8 bases lining up with TRBD1. Trimming at V came to 4 bases and at J to 5 bases, leaving 9 bases not matched to a gene. Germline lookup yields CDR1 MNHEY and CDR2 SVGAGI. There are 15 residues in the CDR3.

The chain has TRBV30 and TRBJ1-1; TRBD1 is a possible D gene (6 bases). CDR1 and CDR2 (germline): GTSNPN, SVGIG (reference sequence). V was clipped by 1 base and J by 5 bases, with 17 bases between them. The length of the CDR3 is 15 residues. The CDR3 is CAWSGLGEGVTEAFF. The CDR3 coding sequence is TGTGCCTGGAGTGGTTTGGGTGAGGGGGTGACTGAAGCTTTCTTT.

In this sample, this clone turned up a few times. This sequence joins TRBV6-1 and TRBJ2-4, with D possibly matching TRBD2 (5 bases). Germline CDR1 is MNHNS and CDR2 is SASEGT. This CDR3 region has 12 residues. Trimming removed 0 bases from V and 13 bases from J, with 10 bases in between. The CDR3 DNA reads TGTGCCAGCAGTGAAGCGCTAAGGGAGCAGTACTTC. This encodes CASSEALREQYF.

This clone has just a few counts. The sample carries other DNA sequences with the same CDR3. The chain links TRBV7-9 to TRBJ2-6; D remains ambiguous. CDR1 is SEHNR, CDR2 FQNEAQ, per germline (reference sequence). Deletions cut 5 bases from V and 0 bases from J, with 8 bases between. CDR3 length equals 15 residues. CDR3 in DNA: TGTGCCAGCAGCCTATCAGGCTCTGGGGCCAACGTCCTGACTTTC. Its translation is CASSLSGSGANVLTF.

This clone was seen only a few times. This rearrangement joins TRBV6-5 to TRBJ2-3; 12 bases match TRBD1. V shed 0 bases and J 4 bases; nucleotides not matched to a gene: 2. There are 16 residues in the CDR3. CDR1 MNHEY and CDR2 SVGAGI come from the germline V gene. DNA for the CDR3: TGTGCCAGCAGTTACTCCGGGACAGGGGGCGCAGATACGCAGTATTTT. This codes for CASSYSGTGGADTQYF.

This chain connects TRBV27 to TRBJ2-6; no reliable D call. Germline V lookup: CDR1 MNHEY, CDR2 SMNVEV (reference sequence). V was clipped by 5 bases and J by 0 bases, with 11 bases between them. The CDR3 has 16 residues. CDR3 protein: CASSVASYSGANVLTF. CDR3 in DNA: TGTGCCAGCAGTGTGGCATCATACTCTGGGGCCAACGTCCTGACTTTC.

The chain links TRBV19 to TRBJ1-5, with 9 bases fitting TRBD1. CDR1 LNHDA and CDR2 SQIVND come from the germline V gene (reference sequence). V trimming: 7 bases; J trimming: 3 bases; junction bases outside the gene matches: 7. The CDR3 consists of 15 residues. CDR3 DNA sequence: TGTGCCAGTACCATGGACAGGGGACTCAATCAGCCCCAGCATTTT. Translating gives CASTMDRGLNQPQHF.

This clone has more than one count but fewer than ten. The gene calls are TRBV9 and TRBJ1-5; 8 nucleotides match TRBD1. V lost 3 bases, J lost 4 bases, and 12 bases stayed unmatched. The CDR3 sequence is 17 residues long. Germline V gene lookup returns CDR1 SGDLS and CDR2 YYNGEE. As DNA, the CDR3 is TGTGCCAGCAGCGCCGGGGATCAGGGGGCGAGGAATCAGCCCCAGCATTTT. Its translation: CASSAGDQGARNQPQHF.

This clone showed up just a few times. This chain links TRBV7-9 with TRBJ1-5; no firm D call. The V gene's germline CDR1 is SEHNR and CDR2 FQNEAQ (reference sequence). V shed 5 bases and J shed 5 bases, with 13 bases lying between them. The CDR3 sequence is 14 residues long. This CDR3 reads CASSQDGNYQPQHF. In DNA form, the CDR3 reads TGTGCCAGCAGCCAGGACGGCAATTATCAGCCCCAGCATTTT.

The table lists this clone with a few counts. This rearrangement joins TRBV4-1 to TRBJ2-7; TRBD1 matches at 10 bases. J was trimmed by 4 bases and V by 3 bases; bases with no gene match: 12. The CDR3 totals 17 residues. The germline V gene encodes CDR1 MGHRA and CDR2 YSYEKL. The CDR3 coding sequence is TGCGCCAGCAGCCAGTGGGGGATTGACAGGGGGCTTTACGAGCAGTACTTC. The encoded protein is CASSQWGIDRGLYEQYF.

This clone has just a few counts. This chain connects TRBV30 to TRBJ2-6; 8 bases agree with TRBD1. The germline V gene has CDR1 GTSNPN and CDR2 SVGIG (reference sequence). CDR3 length equals 11 residues. V dropped 1 base and J dropped 18; count of bases not matched to a gene: 5. The DNA for the CDR3 is TGTGCCTGGAGTGCCTCGGACAGGGAGACTTTC. Amino acid sequence: CAWSASDRETF.

This clone was found a few times. The V call is TRBV13, the J call TRBJ1-1; D call uncertain. Trimming pared 0 bases from V and 8 bases from J, leaving 10 bases between. The CDR3 has 13 residues. CDR1 and CDR2 from the germline V gene are PRHDT and FYEKMQ (reference sequence). CDR3 DNA sequence: TGTGCCAGCAGCTTAGGCGGGTGGTCCGAAGCTTTCTTT. Its protein is CASSLGGWSEAFF.

This clone was seen more than once but under ten times. The chain uses TRBV7-9 and TRBJ2-1, with 10 bases fitting TRBD1. This CDR3 has 15 residues. CDR1 is SEHNR and CDR2 is FQNEAQ in the germline V gene (reference sequence). V was clipped by 5 bases and J by 8 bases; unmatched bases: 9. CDR3 nucleotides: TGTGCCAGCAGCCCTTGGGGACAGGGGACTGATGAGCAGTTCTTC. Protein product: CASSPWGQGTDEQFF. Drawing the rest from reference TRBV7-9 and TRBJ2-1, the complete variable domain is DTGVSQNPRHKITKRGQNVTFRCDPISEHNRLYWYRQTLGQGPEFLTYFQNEAQLEKSRLLSDRFSAERPKGSFSTLEIQRTEQGDSAMYLCASSPWGQGTDEQFFGPGTRLTVL.

The chain recombines TRBV5-1 with TRBJ2-7; no definite D call. V lost 0 bases and J 7 bases, leaving 11 bases between the germline ends. Germline lookup yields CDR1 SGHRS and CDR2 YFSETQ. The CDR3 sequence is 13 residues long. The CDR3 protein is CASSLEAVGEQYF. The CDR3 DNA reads TGCGCCAGCAGCTTGGAGGCTGTGGGGGAGCAGTACTTC. The variable domain in full, completed from reference TRBV5-1 and TRBJ2-7, reads KAGVTQTPRYLIKTRGQQVTLSCSPISGHRSVSWYQQTPGQGLQFLFEYFSETQRNKGNFPGRFSGRQFSNSRSEMNVSTLELGDSALYLCASSLEAVGEQYFGPGTRLTVT.

The CDR3 nucleotides read TGTGCCAGCAGCCCCCGGGACAGGTCCGGTGGCTACACCTTC. Protein product: CASSPRDRSGGYTF. The V and J genes are TRBV5-6 and TRBJ1-2; 8 bases agree with TRBD1. From germline, CDR1 is SGHDT and CDR2 YYEEEE. V lost 4 bases and J lost 7; bases outside the gene matches: 9. CDR3 length: 14 residues.

The rearrangement links TRBV30 to TRBJ1-3, with TRBD1 identical over 8 bases. CDR3 length: 14 residues. With 6 bases clipped from V and 3 bases from J, the junction kept 7 bases outside the gene matches. CDR1 and CDR2 from the germline V gene are GTSNPN and SVGIG (reference sequence). The DNA for the CDR3 is TGTGCCTGCCCCCGGACAGGGATTGGAAACACCATATATTTT. Translated, it gives CACPRTGIGNTIYF.

This clone came up a few times. This chain links TRBV2 with TRBJ1-5, with 10 bases lining up with TRBD1. V was pared by 7 bases and J by 6 bases, with 6 bases of the junction left unmatched. CDR1 SNHLY and CDR2 FYNNEI come from the germline V gene. CDR3 length equals 14 residues. The CDR3 bases are TGTGCCAGCAAAGGGACAGGGGATGGTCAGCCCCAGCATTTT. Protein: CASKGTGDGQPQHF.

There are a few counts of this clone. CDR3 DNA sequence: TGTGCCAGCAGCTTAGTTAGCGGACAGGGGGCCGCCGAGCAGCCCCAGCATTTT. It specifies CASSLVSGQGAAEQPQHF. This sequence joins TRBV7-9 and TRBJ1-5; TRBD1 agrees at 11 bases. Germline V gives CDR1 SEHNR, CDR2 FQNEAQ (reference sequence). The J segment lost 7 bases and the V segment lost 1 base, leaving 12 bases of the junction unmatched. The CDR3 runs to 18 residues.

This clone was recorded a few times. Written as DNA, the CDR3 is TGCGCCAGCAGCTTGGCTGGGCAGGTCGCAGATACGCAGTATTTT. Protein: CASSLAGQVADTQYF. The chain carries TRBV5-1 and TRBJ2-3; D remains unclear. This CDR3 is 15 amino acids long. CDR1 is SGHRS and CDR2 is YFSETQ in the germline V gene. Trimming stripped 0 bases from V and 4 bases from J, with 12 bases between.

This clone has a handful of counts. The V and J genes are TRBV7-9 and TRBJ2-3; D tentatively fits TRBD1 or TRBD2 (5 bases each). Germline V lookup: CDR1 SEHNR, CDR2 FQNEAQ (reference sequence). The length of the CDR3 is 15 residues. V lost 2 bases and J lost 1, with 10 bases in between. The CDR3 DNA reads TGTGCCAGCAGCTTACTGGGACCCGGCACAGATACGCAGTATTTT. Translation: CASSLLGPGTDTQYF.